The T cell receptor (beta chain) described here comes from a study of T-cell memory formation after mild COVID-19. Study-wide points: Contracting clones, day 15 to 85, had balanced CD4/CD8, and later expanders favored CD4+. Prior to infection, memory already included some responding clones, suggesting cross-reactive memory joined.

The length of the CDR3 is 14 residues. Trimming pared 5 bases from V and 4 bases from J, leaving 15 bases between. The germline V gene has CDR1 SGHNT and CDR2 YYREEE (reference sequence). A word on this clonotype: The antigen is unknown.

Libraries for TCRalpha and TCRbeta carried sample barcodes and unique molecular identifiers via 5'RACE. TCRdb called the 5' RACE reads again in MiXCR, with one record for every CDR3 protein. The sample contains approximately 390,000 distinct CDR3 sequences, about 16% of which appear only once. The sequenced material came from PBMCs or a T cell subset sorted from them (not recorded which). This clonotype originated in a man aged 18 to 35 who had mild COVID-19 (a few samples of this study predate the infection). Cell type and time point are not known. The genes are TRBV5-4 and TRBJ2-5; D perhaps matches TRBD2 (7 bases). The CDR3 here is CASSPQRGGETQYF. The DNA of the CDR3 is TGTGCCAGCAGTCCCCAAAGGGGGGGAGAGACCCAGTACTTC.